This record concerns one T cell receptor beta chain sequence. A much larger clonotype is one base distant, so this may be a read error. This sample was included in a study of T cells in Graves' hyperthyroidism and ophthalmopathy. Study background: Before any treatment, at initial diagnosis, peripheral blood was collected.

Researchers took RNA transcripts and amplified the TCR beta CDR3 regions from them. RT-PCR in the first round (using the HTBI primer set) targeted the TCR CDR3. TCRdb re-called the multiplex PCR reads with MiXCR, one entry per CDR3 protein. The sample comprises more than 300,000 distinct CDR3 sequences, 11% to 15% of which are singletons, and about 11% rests with the top ten. The CDR3 is 13 residues long. The germline gives CDR1 KGHDR, CDR2 SFDVKD. The material sequenced was blood. The receptor was isolated from a woman aged 55-70 years with Graves' hyperthyroidism. The chain couples TRBV24-1 to TRBJ2-1; possibly TRBD1 for D (5 bases). CDR3 amino acids: CATSGLHAGRQFF. CDR3 coding DNA: TGTGCCACCAGTGGTTTGCATGCAGGGCGGCAGTTCTTC.